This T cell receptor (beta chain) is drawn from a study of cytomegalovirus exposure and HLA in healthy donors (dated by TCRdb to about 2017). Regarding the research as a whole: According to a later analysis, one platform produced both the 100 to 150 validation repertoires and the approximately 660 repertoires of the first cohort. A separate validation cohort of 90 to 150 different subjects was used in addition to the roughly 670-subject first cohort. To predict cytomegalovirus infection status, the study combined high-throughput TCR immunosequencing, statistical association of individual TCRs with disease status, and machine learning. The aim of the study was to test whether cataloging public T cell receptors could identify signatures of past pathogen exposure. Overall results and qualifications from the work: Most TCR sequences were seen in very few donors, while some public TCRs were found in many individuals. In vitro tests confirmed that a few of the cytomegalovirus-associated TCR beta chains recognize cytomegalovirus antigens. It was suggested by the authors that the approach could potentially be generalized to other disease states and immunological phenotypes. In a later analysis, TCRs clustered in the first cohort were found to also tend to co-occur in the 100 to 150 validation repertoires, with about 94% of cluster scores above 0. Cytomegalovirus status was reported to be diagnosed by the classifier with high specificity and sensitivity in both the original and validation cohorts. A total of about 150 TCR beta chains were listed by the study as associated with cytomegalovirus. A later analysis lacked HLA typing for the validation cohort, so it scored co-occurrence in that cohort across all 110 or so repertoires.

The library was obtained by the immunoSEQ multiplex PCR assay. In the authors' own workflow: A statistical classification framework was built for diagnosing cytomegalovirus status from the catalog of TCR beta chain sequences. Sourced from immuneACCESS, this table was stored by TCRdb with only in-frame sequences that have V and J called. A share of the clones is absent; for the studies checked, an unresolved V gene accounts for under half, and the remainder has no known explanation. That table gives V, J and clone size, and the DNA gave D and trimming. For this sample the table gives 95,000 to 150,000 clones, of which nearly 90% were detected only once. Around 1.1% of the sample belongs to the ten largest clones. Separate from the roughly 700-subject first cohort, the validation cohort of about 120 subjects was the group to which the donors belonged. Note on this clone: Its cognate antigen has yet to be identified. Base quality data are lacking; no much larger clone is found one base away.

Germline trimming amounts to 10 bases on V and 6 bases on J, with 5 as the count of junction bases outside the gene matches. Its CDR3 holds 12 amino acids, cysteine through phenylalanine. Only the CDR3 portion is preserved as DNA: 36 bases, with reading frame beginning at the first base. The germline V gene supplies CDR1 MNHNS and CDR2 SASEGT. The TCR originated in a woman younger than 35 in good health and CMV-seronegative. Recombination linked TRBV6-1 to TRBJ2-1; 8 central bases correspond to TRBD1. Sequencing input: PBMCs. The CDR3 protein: CATDRGGNEQFF. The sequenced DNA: TGTGCCACCGACAGGGGCGGCAATGAGCAGTTCTTC.